One and the same sample provided the 29 T cell receptor beta chains below, sequenced in a study of blood T cell repertoires in COVID-19. Method: immunoSEQ multiplex PCR; TCRdb's copy keeps in-frame clones and lacks some. The sample lists fewer than 200,000 clones, 80% to 85% occurring once. The sample was peripheral blood. The origin of the receptors is a woman aged 70-85 years with COVID-19, enrolled during active disease.

The chain recombines TRBV19 with TRBJ2-1; D possibly corresponds to TRBD2 (7 bases). Looked up from germline, CDR1 is LNHDA and CDR2 is SQIVND (reference sequence). The CDR3 length is 12 residues. Trimming removed 3 bases from V and 12 bases from J, with 12 bases in between. The CDR3 loop reads CASSMEGGRQFF. In nucleotides, the CDR3 is TGTGCCAGTAGTATGGAGGGGGGGAGGCAGTTCTTC.

The rearrangement links TRBV4-3 to TRBJ2-7, with D possibly TRBD2 on 5 matching bases. Germline V gives CDR1 LGHNA, CDR2 YSLEER. V was trimmed by 2 bases and J by 0 bases, leaving 8 bases between them. This CDR3 region has 14 residues. The CDR3 region has the DNA TGCGCCAGCAGCCAACAGCGGTACTCCTACGAGCAGTACTTC. Protein product: CASSQQRYSYEQYF.

The table lists this clone with a few counts. J is TRBJ2-3 and V is TRBV2; possible D gene TRBD1, 6 bases. Trimming shortened V by 7 bases and J by 1 base, and 9 bases separated the two germline ends. Germline CDR1 is SNHLY and CDR2 is FYNNEI. This CDR3 region has 13 residues. CDR3 protein: CASTRQGTDTQYF. The CDR3 region has the DNA TGTGCCAGCACTCGACAGGGCACAGATACGCAGTATTTT.

This clone has more than one count but fewer than ten. The chain couples TRBV28 to TRBJ2-1, with TRBD2 matching over 7 bases. Unmatched junction bases numbered 21, after V lost 10 bases and J lost 0 bases. The germline CDR1 and CDR2 sequences are MDHEN and SYDVKM. The CDR3 consists of 19 residues. The CDR3 reads CANRVGLDGRTSSYNEQFF. The CDR3 nucleotides are TGTGCCAACAGAGTAGGGCTAGACGGGAGGACGAGCTCCTACAATGAGCAGTTCTTC.

This clone was picked up a small number of times. The rearrangement links TRBV21-1 to TRBJ1-6. TRBV21-1 is a pseudogene locus. The CDR3 is 16 residues long. The CDR3 region has the DNA TGTGCCAGCAGCGATCCTTTGAAGCCCTATAATTCACCCCTCCACTTT. Residues: CASSDPLKPYNSPLHF.

This clone was seen only a few times. J is TRBJ2-5 and V is TRBV28, with 7 bases aligning to TRBD2. This CDR3 has 13 residues. Germline-derived CDR1 and CDR2 are MDHEN and SYDVKM. V shed 2 bases and J 6 bases; nucleotides not matched to a gene: 3. The CDR3 region has the DNA TGTGCCAGCAGTTTAGCGGGAGTCAAGACCCAGTACTTC. This codes for CASSLAGVKTQYF.

This clone has a single count. V and J are TRBV4-3 and TRBJ1-2; the match to TRBD1 covers 11 bases. The CDR3 has 15 residues. Unmatched junction bases numbered 3, after V lost 3 bases and J lost 3 bases. CDR1 and CDR2 (germline): LGHNA, YSLEER. CDR3: CASSQDRGQDYGYTF. As DNA, the CDR3 is TGCGCCAGCAGCCAGGACAGGGGGCAAGACTATGGCTACACCTTC.

The rearrangement links TRBV7-9 to TRBJ1-4; D perhaps matches TRBD1 (5 bases). V lost 4 bases to trimming and J lost 5 bases, with 17 bases between them. This CDR3 region has 16 residues. CDR1 and CDR2 (germline): SEHNR, FQNEAQ (reference sequence). The CDR3 protein is CASSYLLGGRNEKLFF. CDR3 coding DNA: TGTGCCAGCAGCTACCTATTGGGGGGTAGAAATGAAAAACTGTTTTTT.

The J gene is TRBJ2-1, the V gene TRBV30, with TRBD2 identical over 9 bases. V was pared by 0 bases and J by 4 bases, with 22 bases of the junction left unmatched. The length of the CDR3 is 21 residues. From germline, CDR1 is GTSNPN and CDR2 SVGIG (reference sequence). Here the CDR3 DNA reads TGTGCCTGGAGTGTAGGAAGCGGCGGGAGGGCGTTTTTGGGGTCGTACAATGAGCAGTTCTTC. Amino acids: CAWSVGSGGRAFLGSYNEQFF.

Ten or more counts support this clone. CDR3 sequence: CASSRQPLSYEQYF. The CDR3 nucleotides read TGTGCCAGCAGTCGACAACCACTCTCCTACGAGCAGTACTTC. J is TRBJ2-7 and V is TRBV28, with unresolved D. The ends were cut back, 5 bases at V and 0 bases at J, with 11 bases in the middle. Per the germline V gene, CDR1 is MDHEN and CDR2 is SYDVKM. The CDR3 contains 14 residues.

The V and J genes are TRBV18 and TRBJ2-2; 9 bases are shared with TRBD2. Germline V gene lookup returns CDR1 KGHSH and CDR2 LQKENI. This CDR3 has 17 amino acids. Trimming at V came to 3 bases and at J to 2 bases, leaving 7 bases not matched to a gene. The CDR3: CASSPQLSGSNTGELFF. CDR3 sequence (DNA): TGTGCCAGCTCACCTCAACTTAGCGGGAGTAACACCGGGGAGCTGTTTTTT.

The V and J genes are TRBV29-1 and TRBJ2-2, with D possibly TRBD2 on 6 matching bases. Germline CDR1 SQVTM, CDR2 ANQGSEA. Trimming shortened V by 7 bases and J by 5 bases, and 17 bases separated the two germline ends. The CDR3 loop spans 14 amino acids. The CDR3 sequence: CSAVMEGLTGELFF. The CDR3 DNA is TGCAGCGCCGTAATGGAGGGTTTGACCGGGGAGCTGTTTTTT.

The chain joins TRBV18 to TRBJ1-4, with 10 bases fitting TRBD1. This CDR3 is 17 amino acids long. Germline-derived CDR1 and CDR2 are KGHSH and LQKENI. J gave up 2 bases and V 4 bases, and 7 bases lay outside the gene matches. CDR3 loop: CASSLRQGATTNEKLFF. In nucleotides, the CDR3 is TGTGCCAGCTCACTGAGACAGGGGGCGACGACTAATGAAAAACTGTTTTTT.

The chain employs TRBV5-1 and TRBJ2-2; a weak D match, TRBD2 (5 bases). The CDR3 has 15 amino acids. V was trimmed by 4 bases and J by 1 base, leaving 11 bases between them. CDR1 SGHRS and CDR2 YFSETQ come from the germline V gene. The DNA of the CDR3 is TGCGCCAGCAGCGAACGACGGGAGAACACCGGGGAGCTGTTTTTT. It is translated as CASSERRENTGELFF.

J is TRBJ2-7 and V is TRBV27; TRBD2 matches 14 bases. CDR3 size: 16 residues. Germline V gene lookup returns CDR1 MNHEY and CDR2 SMNVEV (reference sequence). Trimming took 4 bases from V and 1 from J; bases not matched to a gene: 3. CDR3 amino acids: CASSSRTSGRSYEQYF. CDR3 DNA: TGTGCCAGCAGTTCCCGGACTAGCGGGAGGTCCTACGAGCAGTACTTC.

The V gene is TRBV19, the J gene TRBJ1-2; the match to TRBD1 covers 8 bases. Germline CDR1 is LNHDA and CDR2 is SQIVND (reference sequence). This CDR3 has 14 residues. Trimming took 2 bases from V and 3 from J; bases not matched to a gene: 2. CDR3 residues: CASSIRTGYYGYTF. The CDR3 DNA sequence: TGTGCCAGTAGTATAAGGACAGGGTACTATGGCTACACCTTC.

The chain recombines TRBV24-1 with TRBJ2-5; weak D call: TRBD1 (6 bases). The CDR3 has 15 residues. Germline V CDR1 and CDR2: KGHDR, SFDVKD. The ends were cut back, 5 bases at V and 7 bases at J, with 19 bases in the middle. Here the CDR3 DNA reads TGTGCCACCAGTGTCGGGACACCGGCACTAGGGACCCAGTACTTC. It codes for CATSVGTPALGTQYF.

V usage is TRBV9 and J usage is TRBJ2-1, with a weak D call TRBD2 (6 bases). Between the trimmed V and J ends, which lost 4 bases and 3 bases, there was a span of 14 bases. Germline CDR1 is SGDLS and CDR2 is YYNGEE. CDR3 length equals 15 residues. CDR3 amino acids: CASSPRLGFYNEQFF. CDR3 bases: TGTGCCAGCAGCCCACGACTAGGGTTCTACAATGAGCAGTTCTTC.

The CDR3 coding sequence is TGTGCCAGCAGTGCGCTCGGCGGGACGGGGAATGAGCAGTTCTTC. Amino acid sequence: CASSALGGTGNEQFF. The V and J genes are TRBV11-3 and TRBJ2-1, with D possibly TRBD2 on 6 matching bases. The V gene lost 6 bases and the J gene lost 7 bases, with 19 bases spanning the gap. Germline V gene sequence: CDR1 SGHNT, CDR2 YENEEA. The CDR3 runs to 15 residues.

The chain links TRBV30 to TRBJ1-3; a weak D match, TRBD1 (6 bases). The CDR3 runs to 15 residues. Germline V CDR1 and CDR2: GTSNPN, SVGIG (reference sequence). V shed 5 bases and J shed 0 bases, with 14 bases lying between them. The CDR3 DNA reads as TGTGCCTGGGGACGGGACAACCTCTCTGGAAACACCATATATTTT. It is translated as CAWGRDNLSGNTIYF.

This chain uses TRBV10-3 with TRBJ2-1; D not resolved. Trimming left V 5 bases short and J 4 bases short, with 9 bases between. CDR3 length: 13 residues. CDR1 ENHRY and CDR2 SYGVKD come from the germline V gene. Here the CDR3 DNA reads TGTGCCATCAGTCTAGGAGCTTACAATGAGCAGTTCTTC. Translated, it gives CAISLGAYNEQFF.

The chain carries TRBV6-6 and TRBJ2-7, with 8 bases identical to TRBD2. V shed 5 bases, J shed 3 bases, and the junction held 9 bases outside the gene matches. The CDR3 covers 15 residues. Germline CDR1 and CDR2: MNHNY and SVGAGI (reference sequence). The chain's CDR3 is CASSRDGRGVYEQYF. In nucleotides, the CDR3 is TGTGCCAGCAGTCGAGATGGGCGGGGGGTCTACGAGCAGTACTTC.

The V and J genes are TRBV9 and TRBJ2-7, with 8 bases lining up with TRBD1. The CDR3 length is 14 residues. Trimming took 4 bases from V and 4 from J; bases not matched to a gene: 7. CDR1 is SGDLS and CDR2 is YYNGEE in the germline V gene. The CDR3 here is CASSPRDRLYEQYF. The DNA for the CDR3 is TGTGCCAGCAGCCCCCGGGACAGGCTTTACGAGCAGTACTTC.

The rearrangement links TRBV5-5 to TRBJ1-5, with D possibly matching TRBD1 (5 bases). Germline CDR1 reads SGHKS; CDR2 reads YYEKEE (reference sequence). The ends were cut back, 0 bases at V and 12 bases at J, with 13 bases in the middle. The CDR3 covers 13 residues. Written as DNA, the CDR3 is TGTGCCAGCAGCTTGGCCCCTCAAGACAGCCAGCATTTT. Protein: CASSLAPQDSQHF. The full variable domain, in which reference TRBV5-5 and TRBJ1-5 provide the parts outside the CDR3, is DAGVTQSPTHLIKTRGQQVTLRCSPISGHKSVSWYQQVLGQGPQFIFQYYEKEERGRGNFPDRFSARQFPNYSSELNVNALLLGDSALYLCASSLAPQDSQHFGDGTRLSIL.

The J gene is TRBJ1-3, the V gene TRBV4-1; 11 bases match TRBD1. This CDR3 region has 17 residues. CDR1 and CDR2 (germline): MGHRA, YSYEKL. The V and J ends lost 0 bases and 3 bases, in that order; junction bases with no gene match: 4. The CDR3 is CASSQDGQGAIGNTIYF. The CDR3 DNA follows: TGCGCCAGCAGCCAAGATGGACAGGGGGCGATTGGAAACACCATATATTTT.

The chain is built from TRBV7-2 and TRBJ2-7; TRBD1 matches at 7 bases. Per germline, CDR1 SGHTA and CDR2 FQGNSA. The CDR3 loop spans 14 amino acids. The ends lost 1 base at V and 4 bases at J; junction bases unmatched: 4. CDR3 in DNA: TGTGCCAGCAGCTTAGTTACGGGACAGTACGAGCAGTACTTC. This encodes CASSLVTGQYEQYF. The full variable domain, with the rest looked up from reference TRBV7-2 and TRBJ2-7, is GAGVSQSPSNKVTEKGKDVELRCDPISGHTALYWYRQSLGQGLEFLIYFQGNSAPDKSGLPSDRFSAERTGGSVSTLTIQRTQQEDSAVYLCASSLVTGQYEQYFGPGTRLTVT.

Concerning this clone: Other DNA sequences in this sample translate to the same CDR3. The CDR3 bases are TGTGCCAGCAGCGGACAGGGATCAGGAAACACCATATATTTT. Translated, it gives CASSGQGSGNTIYF. The chain recombines TRBV28 with TRBJ1-3; 8 bases match TRBD1. The CDR3 contains 14 residues. Unmatched junction bases numbered 5, after V lost 6 bases and J lost 4 bases. Germline loops: CDR1 MDHEN, CDR2 SYDVKM. Full variable domain (missing parts from reference TRBV28 and TRBJ1-3): DVKVTQSSRYLVKRTGEKVFLECVQDMDHENMFWYRQDPGLGLRLIYFSYDVKMKEKGDIPEGYSVSREKKERFSLILESASTNQTSMYLCASSGQGSGNTIYFGEGSWLTVV.

The chain carries TRBV5-1 and TRBJ2-2; the D gene is possibly TRBD1 (5 bases). V was pared by 4 bases and J by 1 base, with 11 bases between. The germline V gene has CDR1 SGHRS and CDR2 YFSETQ. CDR3 size: 15 residues. The CDR3 spells CASSKGSGNTGELFF. CDR3 sequence (DNA): TGCGCCAGCAGCAAGGGGTCGGGGAACACCGGGGAGCTGTTTTTT.

J is TRBJ2-3 and V is TRBV6-5, with D possibly matching TRBD1 (6 bases). In germline, CDR1 is MNHEY, CDR2 SVGAGI. The CDR3 runs 14 residues. The V and J ends lost 4 bases and 5 bases respectively, with 13 bases between them. CDR3 in DNA: TGTGCCAGCAGTTTGTGGCAGGGGAGAGATACGCAGTATTTT. It encodes CASSLWQGRDTQYF.